This paragraph reports one TCR beta chain. This record belongs to a study of response to subunit inactivated influenza vaccine. V lost 4 bases to trimming and J lost 7 bases; unmatched junction nucleotides: 12. Germline V lookup: CDR1 DFQATT, CDR2 SNEGSKA (reference sequence). The CDR3 consists of 15 residues. TCRdb called the RT-PCR reads again in MiXCR, with one record for every CDR3 protein. The data show approximately 500,000 distinct CDR3 sequences, over 10% seen once. The sample here was PBMCs from blood, taken roughly 6 weeks after vaccination. This clonotype originated in a man in his fifties who received an inactivated influenza vaccine. The chain carries TRBV20-1 and TRBJ1-2, with 10 bases matching TRBD1. CDR3 in DNA: TGCAGTGCTACTCGGGACAGGGGAAGGGTTGGTGGCTACACCTTC. Its translation is CSATRDRGRVGGYTF.